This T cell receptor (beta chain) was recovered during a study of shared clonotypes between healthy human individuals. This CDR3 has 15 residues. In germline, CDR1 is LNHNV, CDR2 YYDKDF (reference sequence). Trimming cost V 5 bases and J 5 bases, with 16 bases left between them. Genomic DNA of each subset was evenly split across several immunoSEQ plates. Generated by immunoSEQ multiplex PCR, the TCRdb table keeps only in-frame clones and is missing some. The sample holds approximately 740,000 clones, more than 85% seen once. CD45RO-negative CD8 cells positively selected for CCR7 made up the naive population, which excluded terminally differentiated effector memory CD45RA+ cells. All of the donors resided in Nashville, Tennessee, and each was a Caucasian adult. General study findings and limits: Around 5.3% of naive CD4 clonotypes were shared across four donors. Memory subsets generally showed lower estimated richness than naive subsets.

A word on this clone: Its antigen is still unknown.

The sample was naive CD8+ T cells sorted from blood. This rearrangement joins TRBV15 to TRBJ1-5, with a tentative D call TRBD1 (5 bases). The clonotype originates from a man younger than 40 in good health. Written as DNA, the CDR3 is TGTGCCACCAGCGACAGAGATAAAGGGGATCAGCCCCAGCATTTT. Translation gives CATSDRDKGDQPQHF.